Listed below are T cell receptor beta chains from one sample, sequenced in a study of OX40 agonist ivuxolimab in advanced cancers. The repertoire was sequenced with immunoSEQ multiplex PCR; TCRdb's copy has only in-frame clones and lacks some. The data show around 41,000 clones, with 70% to 90% seen just once and about 2.5% held by the top ten. The sequences come from CD4+ or CD8+ T cells sorted from blood, collected in a trial of the OX40 agonist ivuxolimab. These receptors came from an adult with an advanced solid tumor such as melanoma, head and neck, liver or kidney cancer. CDR3s include the opening cysteine and the closing phenylalanine or tryptophan. The D gene is left open where the match is weak. Only part of the rows carry a size: once, few, many, or a class if the clone is expanded.

TRBV19	once	TRBJ1-5	-	TGTGCCAGTAACCCGATGGGCGGAAACTATCAGCCCCAGCATTTT	CASNPMGGNYQPQHF
TRBV5-1	-	TRBJ2-1	-	TGCGCCAGCAGCTTGAAAGGCTTCGATGAGCAGTTCTTC	CASSLKGFDEQFF
TRBV7-9	-	TRBJ2-5	TRBD1	TGTGCCAGCAGCGGAGACAGGGGGCTAGAGACCCAGTACTTC	CASSGDRGLETQYF
TRBV2	-	TRBJ1-5	TRBD1	TGTGCCAGCAGACGACAGGGAAGTTGGTATCAGCCCCAGCATTTT	CASRRQGSWYQPQHF
TRBV28	-	TRBJ2-1	-	TGTGCCAGCAAGGCTGGATCCTACAATGAGCAGTTCTTC	CASKAGSYNEQFF
TRBV27	-	TRBJ1-3	TRBD1	TGTGCCAGCAGCTGGGCAGGGGGCGAGGGAAACACCATATATTTT	CASSWAGGEGNTIYF
TRBV28	-	TRBJ2-7	-	TGTGCCAGCAGTTTCACAGTATCCTACGAGCAGTACTTC	CASSFTVSYEQYF
TRBV5-1	-	TRBJ1-2	-	TGCGCCAGCAGCTTGGGAATAGGGGGAGGAGGCTACACCTTC	CASSLGIGGGGYTF
TRBV2	-	TRBJ2-5	-	TGTGCCAGCAGTGGGCCTGGGGAAGAGACCCAGTACTTC	CASSGPGEETQYF
TRBV28	-	TRBJ2-2	-	TGTGCCAGCAGGCGGACAGGCGAAAGGACTAGTAGTCGGGAGCTGTTTTTT	CASRRTGERTSSRELFF
TRBV6-7	few	TRBJ2-1	TRBD2	TGTGCCAGCAGTTCATCGGGACTAGCGGACAATGAGCAGTTCTTC	CASSSSGLADNEQFF
TRBV10-3	-	TRBJ2-3	-	TGTGCCATCAGTTCCGGAGGGGCAGATACGCAGTATTTT	CAISSGGADTQYF
TRBV4-1	-	TRBJ1-1	-	TGCGCCAGCAGCCAGATCCAGGGACCTGAAGCTTTCTTT	CASSQIQGPEAFF
TRBV2	-	TRBJ1-6	-	TGTGCCAGCACCCAGGGGCTGAGGGAGTCACCCCTCCACTTT	CASTQGLRESPLHF
TRBV18	-	TRBJ1-4	-	TGTGCCAGCTCAAAAGTCCAAACTAATGAAAAACTGTTTTTT	CASSKVQTNEKLFF
TRBV2	-	TRBJ2-3	TRBD2	TGTGCCAGCAGTTCGGGACTAGCGGACACAGATACGCAGTATTTT	CASSSGLADTDTQYF
TRBV7-9	-	TRBJ1-4	-	TGTGCCAGCAGCCCAAACCTGCGGGGGGGAGAAAAACTGTTTTTT	CASSPNLRGGEKLFF
TRBV2	-	TRBJ1-2	-	TGTGCCAGCAGTAGGGGGACGAACTATGGCTACACCTTC	CASSRGTNYGYTF
TRBV6-4	-	TRBJ2-1	TRBD1	TGTGCCAGCAGCTCCGGGACAGGGTCCTACAATGAGCAGTTCTTC	CASSSGTGSYNEQFF
TRBV6-6	once	TRBJ1-1	-	TGTGCCAGCAGTTACATGAGTGGTGGGGTGAAGGCTTTCTTT	CASSYMSGGVKAFF
TRBV20-1	-	TRBJ2-7	-	TGCAGTGCAGCGGAACTCTACGAGCAGTACTTC	CSAAELYEQYF
TRBV7-9	-	TRBJ2-5	-	TGTGCCAGCAGCTTTTCTGAGACCCAGTACTTC	CASSFSETQYF
TRBV5-1	-	TRBJ1-6	TRBD1	TGCGCCAGCAGCTTGGAGACAGGGGGCTTAAATTCACCCCTCCACTTT	CASSLETGGLNSPLHF
TRBV4-2	-	TRBJ1-1	TRBD1	TGTGCCAGCAGCCTTCGGGGGGTCGACAGGGGAGCTTTCTTT	CASSLRGVDRGAFF
TRBV10-1	-	TRBJ2-2	-	TGCGCCAGCAGCGCCCGGGACACGACGAACACCGGGGAGCTGTTTTTT	CASSARDTTNTGELFF
TRBV7-2	-	TRBJ1-6	-	TGTGCCAGCAGCCGGGAGGGATTTTTCAATTCACCCCTCCACTTT	CASSREGFFNSPLHF
TRBV2	-	TRBJ1-2	-	TGTGCCAGCATTCTCGACCGAGCCTACACCTTC	CASILDRAYTF
TRBV5-1	-	TRBJ2-1	-	TGCGCCAGCAGCTTCCCGGCCCCTCCCGAGCCCTACAATGAGCAGTTCTTC	CASSFPAPPEPYNEQFF
TRBV10-1	-	TRBJ2-5	TRBD2	TGCGCCAGCGGGGGGACTAGCCTCGAGACCCAGTACTTC	CASGGTSLETQYF
TRBV19	-	TRBJ1-4	-	TGTGCCAGTACCCCCGACGGGCCAAATGAAAAACTGTTTTTT	CASTPDGPNEKLFF
TRBV13	-	TRBJ2-5	TRBD2	TGTGCCAGCAGCTTAGCGGGAGGACCAGAGACCCAGTACTTC	CASSLAGGPETQYF
TRBV27	-	TRBJ2-3	TRBD2	TGTGCCAGCAGTCTAGCGGGAGGGGGCACAGATACGCAGTATTTT	CASSLAGGGTDTQYF
TRBV6-5	-	TRBJ1-1	-	TGTGCCAGCAGTTACTCGATCAGTGAAGCTTTCTTT	CASSYSISEAFF
TRBV7-9	-	TRBJ2-1	TRBD2	TGTGCCAGCAGCTTAGCGGGACTAGCGGGATACAATGAGCAGTTCTTC	CASSLAGLAGYNEQFF
TRBV9	-	TRBJ1-5	-	TGTGCCAGCAGCGTAGAAGAATATCAGCCCCAGCATTTT	CASSVEEYQPQHF
TRBV28	-	TRBJ1-5	-	TGTGCCAGCAGTCCCCCGAGCGCCGTCCGACCCCAGCATTTT	CASSPPSAVRPQHF
TRBV12-5	-	TRBJ2-2	-	TGTGCTAGTGGTTTGGGCGCCAGGGGTTTCGGGGAGCTGTTTTTT	CASGLGARGFGELFF
TRBV7-7	-	TRBJ2-7	-	TGTGCTAGCAGCCCCGCGCCGGGTGGCGAGCAGTACTTC	CASSPAPGGEQYF
TRBV7-1	-	TRBJ2-7	-	TGTGCCAGCAGCTTAGCCGGGCGGGCCACCTACGAGCAGTACTTC	CASSLAGRATYEQYF
TRBV5-4	-	TRBJ2-5	-	TGTGCCAGCGCCAGGGACAACCAAGAGACCCAGTACTTC	CASARDNQETQYF
TRBV30	-	TRBJ2-7	-	TGTGCCTGGAGTGTTCCTCTCCAAGGCCGGAGCTACGAGCAGTACTTC	CAWSVPLQGRSYEQYF
TRBV27	-	TRBJ2-7	TRBD1	TGTGCCAGCAGTTACAGGGGACAGAGCCTCTACGAGCAGTACTTC	CASSYRGQSLYEQYF
TRBV7-9	-	TRBJ1-1	TRBD1	TGTGCCAGCGGCCGGGACAGGGGGAGGCCTGAAGCTTTCTTT	CASGRDRGRPEAFF
TRBV7-2	-	TRBJ2-4	TRBD1	TGTGCCAGCAGCCCACGGACAGGGTTGGGAGCCAAAAACATTCAGTACTTC	CASSPRTGLGAKNIQYF
TRBV29-1	few	TRBJ1-1	-	TGCAGCGTTACCGGGAACACTGAAGCTTTCTTT	CSVTGNTEAFF
TRBV5-5	-	TRBJ2-1	-	TGTGCCAGCAGCTTAAGTATCGGTAGCTCCTACAATGAGCAGTTCTTC	CASSLSIGSSYNEQFF
TRBV27	-	TRBJ2-1	TRBD2	TGTGCCAGCAAGGCAACTAGCGGGAGTAATGAGCAGTTCTTC	CASKATSGSNEQFF
TRBV4-2	-	TRBJ2-3	-	TGTGCCAGCAGCCACGGGACACTTCCAAACACGGATACGCAGTATTTT	CASSHGTLPNTDTQYF
TRBV7-6	-	TRBJ2-7	-	TGTGCCAGCAGCACCCCAGGGGTCTACGAGCAGTACTTC	CASSTPGVYEQYF
TRBV19	-	TRBJ2-5	-	TGTGCCAGTAGCTACTCCCAAGAGACCCAGTACTTC	CASSYSQETQYF
TRBV7-8	-	TRBJ2-3	-	TGTGCCAGCACCCCTTTTTCGGGGGCAGATACGCAGTATTTT	CASTPFSGADTQYF
TRBV6-5	-	TRBJ2-5	-	TGTGCCAGCAGTTGGACAGGGAGGGGAGAGACCCAGTACTTC	CASSWTGRGETQYF
TRBV5-4	-	TRBJ2-5	-	TGTGCCAGCAGCTTTTGGGAGAGGGGGCAAGAGACCCAGTACTTC	CASSFWERGQETQYF
TRBV4-3	-	TRBJ2-3	-	TGCGCCAGCAGCCAAGACGATAGAAGCACAGATACGCAGTATTTT	CASSQDDRSTDTQYF
TRBV28	once	TRBJ1-2	-	TGTGCCAGCGGTCCTCTCGGGTTCTATGGCTACACCTTC	CASGPLGFYGYTF
TRBV4-3	-	TRBJ2-3	TRBD2	TGCGCCAGCAGCCACCCCCCCGGGGCTAGCGGGAGAACAACGCAGTATTTT	CASSHPPGASGRTTQYF
TRBV19	few	TRBJ1-1	-	TGTGCCAGTAGTGGAGGGGGGGACACTGAAGCTTTCTTT	CASSGGGDTEAFF
TRBV10-1	-	TRBJ2-5	-	TGCGCCAGCAGTGCCGGGCTAGCTGAGACCCAGTACTTC	CASSAGLAETQYF
TRBV5-1	-	TRBJ2-7	-	TGCGCCAGCAGCTCGGGGGGCTTCTACGAGCAGTACTTC	CASSSGGFYEQYF